This entry lists 31 T cell receptor beta chains sequenced from one sample in a study of identical twins. TCRdb re-called the 5' RACE reads through MiXCR, storing one row per CDR3 protein. The sample consists of under 300,000 distinct CDR3 sequences, around 15% of them appearing once. Sequencing was performed on memory (CD45RO+) T cells sorted from blood. The receptors stem from a woman between 18 and 29 years old in good health.

This clonotype has only a few counts. This chain uses TRBV20-1 with TRBJ2-4; 7 nucleotides match TRBD1. Germline V lookup: CDR1 DFQATT, CDR2 SNEGSKA (reference sequence). There are 14 residues in the CDR3. With 2 bases clipped from V and 3 bases from J, the junction kept 4 bases outside the gene matches. The DNA of the CDR3 is TGCAGTGCTAGAACAGGGGCGGGCAAAAACATTCAGTACTTC. Residues: CSARTGAGKNIQYF.

This clonotype was seen a few times. J is TRBJ2-4 and V is TRBV20-1, with no clear D. This CDR3 comprises 14 residues. Trimming took 7 bases from V and 2 from J, leaving 15 bases between them. Germline values: CDR1 DFQATT, CDR2 SNEGSKA (reference sequence). In DNA, the CDR3 is TGCAGTGTAATGCCGCCGGCCACCAAAAACATTCAGTACTTC. Its protein is CSVMPPATKNIQYF.

Many counts were recorded for this clonotype. The rearrangement links TRBV7-2 to TRBJ2-3; D may be TRBD1 or TRBD2 (6 bases each). The CDR3 extends over 15 amino acids. V dropped 2 bases and J dropped 1 base, with 10 bases sitting between them. Germline lookup yields CDR1 SGHTA and CDR2 FQGNSA. The CDR3 loop reads CASSLRGAGTDTQYF. The DNA of the CDR3 is TGTGCCAGCAGCTTAAGGGGGGCGGGCACAGATACGCAGTATTTT. The complete variable domain, with remaining parts taken from reference TRBV7-2 and TRBJ2-3, reads GAGVSQSPSNKVTEKGKDVELRCDPISGHTALYWYRQSLGQGLEFLIYFQGNSAPDKSGLPSDRFSAERTGGSVSTLTIQRTQQEDSAVYLCASSLRGAGTDTQYFGPGTRLTVL.

This clonotype has more than one count but fewer than ten. The chain couples TRBV7-9 to TRBJ2-2; D may match TRBD1 or TRBD2 (5 bases each). The CDR3 extends over 16 amino acids. V lost 5 bases and J lost 0, with 13 bases in between. Germline-derived CDR1 and CDR2 are SEHNR and FQNEAQ (reference sequence). The CDR3 coding sequence is TGTGCCAGCAGCGCCTCGGGGCTGGCGAACACCGGGGAGCTGTTTTTT. Translation gives CASSASGLANTGELFF.

The chain uses TRBV20-1 and TRBJ2-7, with D possibly being TRBD1 (6 bases). Trimming took off 5 bases at V and 4 bases at J, with 18 bases between the two ends. Germline V gene sequence: CDR1 DFQATT, CDR2 SNEGSKA (reference sequence). The CDR3 is 14 amino acids. The DNA of the CDR3 is TGCAGTGCTGAGGCAAGCAAACAGGGATACGAGCAGTACTTC. Its protein is CSAEASKQGYEQYF.

The V and J genes are TRBV18 and TRBJ1-2, with D unresolved. The V gene lost 3 bases and the J gene lost 2 bases, with 10 bases spanning the gap. The CDR3 extends over 14 amino acids. Germline CDR1 KGHSH, CDR2 LQKENI. The CDR3 here is CASSPSQINYGYTF. The CDR3 nucleotides are TGTGCCAGCTCACCTTCCCAGATAAACTATGGCTACACCTTC.

This clonotype has at least ten counts. The chain recombines TRBV6-5 with TRBJ2-7, with 10 nucleotides matching TRBD2. J was trimmed by 7 bases and V by 4 bases; bases with no gene match: 10. CDR1 is MNHEY, CDR2 SVGAGI, per germline. The length of the CDR3 is 15 residues. The CDR3 loop is CASSLLAGVAGEQYF. The DNA for the CDR3 is TGTGCCAGCAGTTTGCTAGCGGGAGTCGCCGGGGAGCAGTACTTC.

There are many counts of this clonotype. This chain connects TRBV20-1 to TRBJ1-6, with D possibly matching TRBD1 (6 bases). Germline loops: CDR1 DFQATT, CDR2 SNEGSKA (reference sequence). V was trimmed by 6 bases and J by 7 bases, leaving 13 bases between them. The CDR3 is 13 amino acids. The CDR3 is CSATRGGNSPLHF. In nucleotides, the CDR3 is TGCAGTGCAACAAGGGGGGGGAATTCACCCCTCCACTTT.

This clonotype was seen a handful of times. The chain carries TRBV7-9 and TRBJ2-7, with D perhaps matching TRBD1 or TRBD2 (5 bases each). Trimming left V 5 bases short and J 9 bases short, with 20 bases between. Germline values: CDR1 SEHNR, CDR2 FQNEAQ (reference sequence). The CDR3 is made up of 14 amino acids. The CDR3 spells CASSPSGQGVWQYF. The CDR3 DNA reads TGTGCCAGCAGCCCCTCCGGGCAGGGAGTATGGCAGTACTTC.

The chain employs TRBV5-8 and TRBJ2-5; tentatively, D is TRBD2 (5 bases). The CDR3 covers 13 residues. The germline gives CDR1 SGHTS, CDR2 YDEGEE. Trimming removed 2 bases from V and 7 bases from J, with 12 bases in between. CDR3 DNA: TGTGCCAGCAGCTTCCGGACCGAGGGGACCCAGTACTTC. Its protein product is CASSFRTEGTQYF. The variable domain in full, completed from reference TRBV5-8 and TRBJ2-5, reads EAGVTQSPTHLIKTRGQQATLRCSPISGHTSVYWYQQALGLGLQFLLWYDEGEERNRGNFPPRFSGRQFPNYSSELNVNALELEDSALYLCASSFRTEGTQYFGPGTRLLVL.

This clonotype showed up just a few times. The CDR3 reads CSASGTGLSYEQYF. The CDR3 region has the DNA TGCAGTGCTAGCGGCACAGGGCTTTCCTACGAGCAGTACTTC. This sequence joins TRBV20-1 and TRBJ2-7; tentatively, D is TRBD1 (6 bases). Germline V CDR1 and CDR2: DFQATT, SNEGSKA (reference sequence). V lost 3 bases to trimming and J lost 1 base, with 13 bases between them. The CDR3 consists of 14 residues.

This chain uses TRBV7-2 with TRBJ1-6; TRBD1 matches at 9 bases. The V and J ends lost 6 bases and 7 bases, in that order; junction bases with no gene match: 4. The CDR3 runs 14 residues. Germline V gives CDR1 SGHTA, CDR2 FQGNSA. This CDR3 is CASRTDRGNSPLHF. The DNA for the CDR3 is TGTGCCAGCAGAACAGACAGGGGGAATTCACCCCTCCACTTT. Complete variable domain (other parts from reference TRBV7-2 and TRBJ1-6): GAGVSQSPSNKVTEKGKDVELRCDPISGHTALYWYRQSLGQGLEFLIYFQGNSAPDKSGLPSDRFSAERTGGSVSTLTIQRTQQEDSAVYLCASRTDRGNSPLHFGNGTRLTVT.

The sample holds a few counts of this clonotype. The rearrangement uses TRBV7-2 and TRBJ2-5; 9 bases line up with TRBD1. CDR1 is SGHTA and CDR2 is FQGNSA in the germline V gene. V lost 1 base, J lost 4 bases, and 7 bases stayed unmatched. The CDR3 length is 16 residues. The CDR3 region has the DNA TGTGCCAGCAGCTTAGTTCGACAGGGGGTAAGAGAGACCCAGTACTTC. Its translation: CASSLVRQGVRETQYF.

The chain employs TRBV5-1 and TRBJ1-4; no firm D call. Germline-derived CDR1 and CDR2 are SGHRS and YFSETQ. This CDR3 comprises 18 residues. V lost 1 base and J lost 0, with 16 bases in between. In nucleotides, the CDR3 is TGCGCCAGCAGCTTGCGTCAAGGGCCCCAGGCAACTAATGAAAAACTGTTTTTT. It yields the protein CASSLRQGPQATNEKLFF.

The V call is TRBV3-1, the J call TRBJ1-1, with TRBD1 matching 7 bases. After removal of 4 bases from V and 3 bases from J, the junction contained 14 bases not matched to a gene. Per the germline V gene, CDR1 is LGHDT and CDR2 is YNNKEL (reference sequence). The CDR3 totals 17 residues. Here the CDR3 DNA reads TGTGCCAGCAGCCGTGAAGGGGAGGGGGCAAGGGACACTGAAGCTTTCTTT. Encoded protein: CASSREGEGARDTEAFF.

This clonotype was counted only a few times. The rearrangement joins TRBV3-1 to TRBJ2-3; D is perhaps TRBD1 or TRBD2 (5 bases each). CDR3 length: 15 residues. Germline V gives CDR1 LGHDT, CDR2 YNNKEL (reference sequence). Trimming stripped 0 bases from V and 5 bases from J, with 12 bases between. CDR3 in amino acids: CASSQDPGRRDTQYF. Written as DNA, the CDR3 is TGTGCCAGCAGCCAAGATCCGGGGCGCAGAGATACGCAGTATTTT.

In this sample, this clonotype turned up a few times. This chain joins TRBV6-2 or TRBV6-3 and TRBJ1-5; D gene unclear. V lost 0 bases to trimming and J lost 2 bases, with 8 bases between them. Germline V gene sequence: CDR1 MNHEY, CDR2 SVGEGT. The CDR3 totals 15 residues. As DNA, the CDR3 is TGTGCCAGCAGTTACTCGAACTTGGGCAATCAGCCCCAGCATTTT. Translating gives CASSYSNLGNQPQHF.

The table lists this clonotype with a few counts. The chain uses TRBV6-5 and TRBJ2-7; D remains ambiguous. Germline V lookup: CDR1 MNHEY, CDR2 SVGAGI. V was pared by 2 bases and J by 2 bases, with 10 bases between. The CDR3 is made up of 14 amino acids. The CDR3 spells CASSYGVGAYEQYF. In DNA form, the CDR3 reads TGTGCCAGCAGTTACGGGGTTGGCGCCTACGAGCAGTACTTC.

The J gene is TRBJ2-1, the V gene TRBV25-1, with D tentatively TRBD1 (6 bases). Trimming removed 2 bases at V and 6 bases at J, with 14 bases between. The CDR3 runs 15 residues. Germline-derived CDR1 and CDR2 are MGHDK and SYGVNS. CDR3 sequence: CASSEPGNRANEQFF. Here the CDR3 DNA reads TGTGCCAGCAGTGAACCGGGGAACAGGGCCAATGAGCAGTTCTTC.

The genes are TRBV20-1 and TRBJ2-1; 8 bases are a match to TRBD2. The J segment lost 4 bases and the V segment lost 2 bases, leaving 7 bases of the junction unmatched. The CDR3 loop spans 15 amino acids. Germline V lookup: CDR1 DFQATT, CDR2 SNEGSKA (reference sequence). CDR3 in DNA: TGCAGTGCTAGACCACTAGCGGCTTTATACAATGAGCAGTTCTTC. As protein: CSARPLAALYNEQFF.

The chain is built from TRBV5-6 and TRBJ2-1, with D tentatively TRBD2 (5 bases). The germline V gene has CDR1 SGHDT and CDR2 YYEEEE. The CDR3 sequence is 17 residues long. V was pared by 7 bases and J by 0 bases, with 20 bases between. The CDR3 DNA reads TGTGCCAGCCGCCCCTACTCCGGGGATCTCTCCTACAATGAGCAGTTCTTC. It codes for CASRPYSGDLSYNEQFF.

The chain carries TRBV20-1 and TRBJ2-7; D possibly corresponds to TRBD1 (6 bases). The CDR3 consists of 14 residues. The germline gives CDR1 DFQATT, CDR2 SNEGSKA (reference sequence). The V end was cut by 7 bases, the J end by 0 bases, with 16 bases between. The CDR3 spells CSVLDSLSSYEQYF. CDR3 coding DNA: TGCAGTGTCTTGGACAGCCTGAGCTCCTACGAGCAGTACTTC.

The rearrangement joins TRBV4-2 to TRBJ2-1; D is ambiguous. Germline CDR1 reads LGHNA; CDR2 reads YNFKEQ. The V end was cut by 1 base, the J end by 6 bases, with 4 bases between. The CDR3 has 12 amino acids. DNA for the CDR3: TGTGCCAGCAGCCAAGTTGGCAATGAGCAGTTCTTC. Its translation is CASSQVGNEQFF.

This clonotype was observed a handful of times. V usage is TRBV18 and J usage is TRBJ2-2; 8 bases line up with TRBD2. Trimming removed 8 bases from V and 4 bases from J; junction bases left unmatched: 3. Germline V gene lookup returns CDR1 KGHSH and CDR2 LQKENI. The CDR3 is 13 residues long. The CDR3 coding sequence is TGTGCCAGCGCCAGCGGGGGCACCGGGGAGCTGTTTTTT. It codes for CASASGGTGELFF.

This clonotype was counted between two and nine times. This sequence joins TRBV20-1 and TRBJ1-1; 7 bases match TRBD1. CDR1 DFQATT and CDR2 SNEGSKA come from the germline V gene (reference sequence). The CDR3 has 12 amino acids. V was clipped by 6 bases and J by 9 bases; unmatched bases: 10. This CDR3 reads CSAILGQEKAFF. The CDR3 nucleotides are TGCAGTGCCATCCTAGGACAGGAAAAAGCTTTCTTT.

This clonotype was counted at least ten times. At one end, the junction sequence differs from germline, possibly due to a read error. The CDR3 is CASSLTGYPSSNEQFF. CDR3 in DNA: TGTGCCAGCAGCCTTACAGGGTACCCCTCCTCCAATGAGCAGTTCTTC. The chain uses TRBV7-3 and TRBJ2-1, with D perhaps TRBD1 (6 bases). Germline V gives CDR1 SGHTA, CDR2 FQGTGA. The CDR3 is made up of 16 amino acids.

This clonotype has just one count. V is TRBV12-3 or TRBV12-4 and J is TRBJ2-7; 13 nucleotides align to TRBD2. This CDR3 has 18 amino acids. J gave up 0 bases and V 11 bases, and 16 bases lay outside the gene matches. CDR3 amino acids: CAFRSGTSGVTPSYEQYF. CDR3 DNA sequence: TGTGCCTTCAGATCCGGGACTAGCGGGGTGACTCCCTCCTACGAGCAGTACTTC.

This clonotype was observed a single time. The chain links TRBV3-1 to TRBJ2-7; D call uncertain. CDR3 length: 14 residues. The germline V gene encodes CDR1 LGHDT and CDR2 YNNKEL (reference sequence). With 0 bases removed from V and 7 bases from J, the gap between germline ends came to 13 bases. This CDR3 is CASSQDVWVREQYF. In nucleotides, the CDR3 is TGTGCCAGCAGCCAAGACGTCTGGGTGCGGGAGCAGTACTTC.

Regarding this clonotype: Its ends do not fully match the called genes, so a read error is possible. The rearrangement joins TRBV20-1 to TRBJ2-7, with TRBD2 identical over 10 bases. Germline V lookup: CDR1 DFQATT, CDR2 SNEGSKA (reference sequence). The CDR3 covers 13 residues. The CDR3 here is CSARAGGLDEQYF. The CDR3 DNA reads as TGCAGTGCCAGAGCGGGAGGGTTGGACGAGCAGTACTTC.

The J gene is TRBJ2-7, the V gene TRBV5-1, with a tentative D call TRBD1 (5 bases). Trimming removed 0 bases at V and 6 bases at J, with 13 bases between. CDR3 length: 14 amino acids. Per the germline V gene, CDR1 is SGHRS and CDR2 is YFSETQ. CDR3 nucleotide sequence: TGCGCCAGCAGCTTGGCAGGCTTGCAGGGCGAGCAGTACTTC. Translating it yields CASSLAGLQGEQYF.

This clonotype has more than one count but fewer than ten. The chain joins TRBV7-9 to TRBJ1-2, with D perhaps TRBD1 (5 bases). Germline V gene sequence: CDR1 SEHNR, CDR2 FQNEAQ (reference sequence). The CDR3 covers 13 residues. The V end was cut by 4 bases, the J end by 7 bases, with 13 bases between. In DNA form, the CDR3 reads TGTGCCAGCAGCTACGACAGTCGCGCTGGCTACACCTTC. Protein sequence: CASSYDSRAGYTF.